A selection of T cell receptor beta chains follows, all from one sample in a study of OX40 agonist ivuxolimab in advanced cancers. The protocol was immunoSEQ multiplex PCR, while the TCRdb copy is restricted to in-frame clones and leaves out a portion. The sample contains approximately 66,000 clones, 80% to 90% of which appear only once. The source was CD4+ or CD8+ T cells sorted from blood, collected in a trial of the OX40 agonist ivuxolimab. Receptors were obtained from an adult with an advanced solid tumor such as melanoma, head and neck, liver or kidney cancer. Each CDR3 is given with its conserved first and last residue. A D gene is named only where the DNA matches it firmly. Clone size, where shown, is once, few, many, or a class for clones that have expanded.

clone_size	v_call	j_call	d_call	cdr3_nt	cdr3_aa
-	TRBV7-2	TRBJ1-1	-	TGTGCCAGCAGCTTAGTTCCAGGGACGAACACTGAAGCTTTCTTT	CASSLVPGTNTEAFF
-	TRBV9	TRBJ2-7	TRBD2	TGTGCCAGCAGCGTAGGAATTAGCGGGAGGGGTCCAAGCTACGAGCAGTACTTC	CASSVGISGRGPSYEQYF
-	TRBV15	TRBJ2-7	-	TGTGCCACCAGCAGCCCCCGAGGGGGGTCCTACGAGCAGTACTTC	CATSSPRGGSYEQYF
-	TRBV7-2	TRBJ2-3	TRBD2	TGTGCCAGCAGCTCCTTTAGCGGGCGCGTGGATACGCAGTATTTT	CASSSFSGRVDTQYF
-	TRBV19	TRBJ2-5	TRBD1	TGTGCCAGTAGCCATGACAGGGGGGAGACCCAGTACTTC	CASSHDRGETQYF
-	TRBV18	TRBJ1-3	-	TGTGCCAGCTCACCACCGGGTAGGGGAGGAAACACCATATATTTT	CASSPPGRGGNTIYF
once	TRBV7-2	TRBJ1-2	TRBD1	TGTGCCAGCGGTGTACAGGGGGTCTATGGCTACACCTTC	CASGVQGVYGYTF
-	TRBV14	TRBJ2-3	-	TGTGCCAGCAGCCAAGATTGGTGGGGTAGCACAGATACGCAGTATTTT	CASSQDWWGSTDTQYF
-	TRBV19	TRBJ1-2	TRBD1	TGTGCCAGTAGTTCACAGGGGGCGAACTATGGCTACACCTTC	CASSSQGANYGYTF
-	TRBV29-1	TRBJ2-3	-	TGCAGCGTTGAAGTAAGCGGATCAGATACGCAGTATTTT	CSVEVSGSDTQYF
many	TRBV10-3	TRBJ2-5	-	TGTGCCACACGGGACTCCCAGCTCTACCAAGAGACCCAGTACTTC	CATRDSQLYQETQYF
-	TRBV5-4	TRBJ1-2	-	TGTGCCAGCAGCTCCAGGGGAGATGGCTACACCTTC	CASSSRGDGYTF
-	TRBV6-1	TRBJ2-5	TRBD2	TGTGCCAGCAGTGATCCGGGGGGTCCGGGACGGCAAGAGACCCAGTACTTC	CASSDPGGPGRQETQYF
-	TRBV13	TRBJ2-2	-	TGTGCCAGCAGCGCCCGGGCTAGCAGACACACCGGGGAGCTGTTTTTT	CASSARASRHTGELFF
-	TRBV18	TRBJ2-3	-	TGTGCCAGCTCCGGGGTCGCGGCAGATACGCAGTATTTT	CASSGVAADTQYF
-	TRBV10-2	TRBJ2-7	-	TGCGCCAGCAGTGATTGGGACGGTATTTACGAGCAGTACTTC	CASSDWDGIYEQYF
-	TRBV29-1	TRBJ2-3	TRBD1	TGCAGCATCCGGGACAGGGGGCCCACAGATACGCAGTATTTT	CSIRDRGPTDTQYF
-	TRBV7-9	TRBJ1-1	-	TGTGCCAGCAGCTTACAGACGGTGGGGAAGACTGAAGCTTTCTTT	CASSLQTVGKTEAFF
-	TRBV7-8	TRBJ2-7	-	TGTGCCAGCAGCACTTCGTTGGCCCAGGACGAGCAGTACTTC	CASSTSLAQDEQYF
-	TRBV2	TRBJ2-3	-	TGTGCCAGCAGGGCCCAATTGGGGGGTACGCAGTATTTT	CASRAQLGGTQYF
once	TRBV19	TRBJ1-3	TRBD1	TGTGCCAGTAGTACGGACAGGGGTCACACCATATATTTT	CASSTDRGHTIYF
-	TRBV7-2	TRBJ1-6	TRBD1	TGTGCCAGCAGCCCCAGCCCGACAGGGGGGAATTCACCCCTCCACTTT	CASSPSPTGGNSPLHF
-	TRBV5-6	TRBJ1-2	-	TGTGCCAGCAGCTTAATCAGAACGCAAGGCTACACCTTC	CASSLIRTQGYTF
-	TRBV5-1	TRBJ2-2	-	TGCGCCAGCAGCTTTGGGACTCTGAACACCGGGGAGCTGTTTTTT	CASSFGTLNTGELFF
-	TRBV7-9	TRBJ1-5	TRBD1	TGTGCCAGCAGTCTAGGGACAGGGCGTACTCAGCCCCAGCATTTT	CASSLGTGRTQPQHF
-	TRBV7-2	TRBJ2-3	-	TGTGCCAGCAGCCCTATGGGTAGCACAGATACGCAGTATTTT	CASSPMGSTDTQYF
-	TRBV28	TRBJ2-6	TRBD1	TGTGCCAGCAGCCCGACAGGGACTGGGGCCAACGTCCTGACTTTC	CASSPTGTGANVLTF
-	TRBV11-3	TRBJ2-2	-	TGTGCCAGCAGCCCCGGCGGGGTTATGGGCGGGGAGCTGTTTTTT	CASSPGGVMGGELFF
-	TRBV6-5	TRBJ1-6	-	TGTGCCAGCTCGTGGGGCGGGAATTCACCCCTCCACTTT	CASSWGGNSPLHF
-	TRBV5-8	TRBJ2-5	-	TGTGCCAGCAGCCGGGACTTCCAAGAGACCCAGTACTTC	CASSRDFQETQYF
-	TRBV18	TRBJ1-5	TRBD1	TGTGCCAGCTCACCAGGAACAGGGGGCCCTAATCAGCCCCAGCATTTT	CASSPGTGGPNQPQHF
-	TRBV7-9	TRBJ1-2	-	TGTGCCAGCAGCCCCCGGACAGTTGCGTATGGCTACACCTTC	CASSPRTVAYGYTF
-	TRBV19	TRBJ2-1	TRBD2	TGTGCCAGTAGTATCGTAGCGGGACGCCTCTACAATGAGCAGTTCTTC	CASSIVAGRLYNEQFF
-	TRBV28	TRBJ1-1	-	TGTGCCAGCAGTTTCCCAGGAGGGATGAACACTGAAGCTTTCTTT	CASSFPGGMNTEAFF
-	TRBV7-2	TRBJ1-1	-	TGTGCCAGCAGTCCTCGGGTGTCAAGGGGGAACACTGAAGCTTTCTTT	CASSPRVSRGNTEAFF
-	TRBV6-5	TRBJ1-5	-	TGTGCCAGCAGTTACCGAGGAATCCAGCCCCAGCATTTT	CASSYRGIQPQHF
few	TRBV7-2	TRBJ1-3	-	TGTGCCAGCAGCTTTTACGGAAACACCATATATTTT	CASSFYGNTIYF
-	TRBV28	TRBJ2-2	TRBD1	TGTGCCATCTACAGGGGAAACACCGGGGAGCTGTTTTTT	CAIYRGNTGELFF
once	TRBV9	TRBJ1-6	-	TGTGCCAGCAGCCGGGTGGGAGGCTCCTATAATTCACCCCTCCACTTT	CASSRVGGSYNSPLHF
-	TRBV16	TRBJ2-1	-	TGTGCCAGCAGCCAATCGCGTCCCGATAATGAGCAGTTCTTC	CASSQSRPDNEQFF